The entry that follows covers one T cell receptor beta chain sequence. This specimen comes from a study of blood T cell repertoires in COVID-19. TCRdb's copy holds only in-frame clones and misses some; the assay was immunoSEQ multiplex PCR. The repertoire has more than 95,000 clones, about nine tenths of them found once; the top ten carry more than 14%. Specimen: peripheral blood. The receptor's source is a man aged 50 to 60 with acute or convalescent COVID-19.

CDR3 in amino acids: CASSLGSIEQPQHF. CDR3 sequence (DNA): TGTGCCAGCAGCTTGGGTAGCATAGAGCAGCCCCAGCATTTT. This chain links TRBV28 with TRBJ1-5, with D unclear. The CDR3 totals 14 residues. The V gene lost 6 bases and the J gene lost 7 bases, with 16 bases spanning the gap. CDR1 and CDR2 (germline): MDHEN, SYDVKM.